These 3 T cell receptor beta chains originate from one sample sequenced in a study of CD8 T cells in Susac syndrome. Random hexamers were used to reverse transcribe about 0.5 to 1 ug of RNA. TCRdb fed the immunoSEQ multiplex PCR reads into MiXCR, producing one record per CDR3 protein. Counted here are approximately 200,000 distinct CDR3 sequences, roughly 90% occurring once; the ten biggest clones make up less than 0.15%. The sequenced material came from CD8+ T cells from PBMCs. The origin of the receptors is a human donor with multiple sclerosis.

The CDR3 sequence is CASSMRGRSEKLFF. The CDR3 DNA sequence: TGTGCCAGTAGTATGCGAGGGAGGAGTGAAAAACTGTTTTTT. The chain joins TRBV19 to TRBJ1-4; D not resolved. The CDR3 sequence is 14 residues long. Germline V gives CDR1 LNHDA, CDR2 SQIVND (reference sequence). Trimming removed 3 bases from V and 7 bases from J, with 12 bases in between.

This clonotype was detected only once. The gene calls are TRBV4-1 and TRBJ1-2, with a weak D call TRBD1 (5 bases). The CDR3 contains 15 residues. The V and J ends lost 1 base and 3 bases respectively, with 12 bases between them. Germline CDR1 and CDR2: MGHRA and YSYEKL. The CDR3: CASSQAGMYHYGYTF. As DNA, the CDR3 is TGCGCCAGCAGCCAAGCAGGGATGTATCACTATGGCTACACCTTC.

The CDR3 bases are TGTGCCAGCAGTGAAGAGAACGGCCAGATGGATGAAAAACTGTTTTTT. This codes for CASSEENGQMDEKLFF. V and J are TRBV6-1 and TRBJ1-4, with unresolved D. The CDR3 contains 16 residues. The germline CDR1 and CDR2 sequences are MNHNS and SASEGT. Trimming pared 1 base from V and 6 bases from J, leaving 15 bases between.